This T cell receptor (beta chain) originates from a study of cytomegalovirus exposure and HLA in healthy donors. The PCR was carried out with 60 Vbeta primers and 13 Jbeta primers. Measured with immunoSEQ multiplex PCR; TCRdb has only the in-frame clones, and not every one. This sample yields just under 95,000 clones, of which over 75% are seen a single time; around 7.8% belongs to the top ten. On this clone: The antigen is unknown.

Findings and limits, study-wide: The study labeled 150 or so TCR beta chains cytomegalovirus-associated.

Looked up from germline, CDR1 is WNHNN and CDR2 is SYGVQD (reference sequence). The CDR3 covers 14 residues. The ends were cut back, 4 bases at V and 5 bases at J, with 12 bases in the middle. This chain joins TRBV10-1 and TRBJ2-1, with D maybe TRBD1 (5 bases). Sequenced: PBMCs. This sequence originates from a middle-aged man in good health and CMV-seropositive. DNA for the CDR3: TGCGCCAGCAGTGGAACAGGAAAAGACAATGAGCAGTTCTTC. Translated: CASSGTGKDNEQFF.